Presented here are 17 T cell receptor beta chains from one specimen sequenced in a study of cytomegalovirus exposure and HLA in healthy donors. The method was immunoSEQ multiplex PCR; TCRdb's version includes in-frame clones alone and lacks a portion of them. The sample holds 200,000 to 250,000 clones; about nine tenths are singletons and the top ten take about 2%. Sequencing used PBMCs. These receptors all stem from a woman aged 18-29 years in good health and CMV-seropositive.

The chain employs TRBV19 and TRBJ2-7; 7 nucleotides match TRBD1. Germline CDR1 and CDR2: LNHDA and SQIVND (reference sequence). The length of the CDR3 is 14 residues. Germline trimming cut 5 bases from V and 5 bases from J; bases unmatched to any gene: 9. CDR3 loop: CASSLRQGVDEQYF. DNA for the CDR3: TGTGCCAGTAGTCTGCGACAGGGAGTCGACGAGCAGTACTTC.

This chain connects TRBV5-1 to TRBJ1-3, with D hard to call. The CDR3 consists of 15 residues. V lost 0 bases, J lost 4 bases, and 11 bases lay in between. Per germline, CDR1 SGHRS and CDR2 YFSETQ. The CDR3 sequence: CASSLERSRGNTIYF. The CDR3 bases are TGCGCCAGCAGCTTGGAGAGGAGTCGAGGAAACACCATATATTTT.

This clone was counted many times. The chain carries TRBV29-1 and TRBJ2-7; TRBD2 matches 10 bases. Germline V lookup: CDR1 SQVTM, CDR2 ANQGSEA. Trimming at V came to 4 bases and at J to 3 bases, leaving 9 bases not matched to a gene. This CDR3 is built from 15 residues. This chain's CDR3 is CSVGGEAGGSYEQYF. CDR3 DNA: TGCAGCGTTGGAGGGGAAGCGGGAGGGAGCTACGAGCAGTACTTC.

The chain employs TRBV4-1 and TRBJ2-7, with 7 bases identical to TRBD2. Germline values: CDR1 MGHRA, CDR2 YSYEKL. The CDR3 covers 17 residues. Unmatched junction bases numbered 11, after V lost 0 bases and J lost 3 bases. The CDR3 DNA reads as TGCGCCAGCAGCCAAGATATTCGGCTAGCGGATTTCTACGAGCAGTACTTC. This translates into CASSQDIRLADFYEQYF.

The rearrangement uses TRBV18 and TRBJ2-7; D not certain. Germline CDR1 is KGHSH and CDR2 is LQKENI. The CDR3 loop spans 13 amino acids. The V gene lost 0 bases and the J gene lost 4 bases, with 7 bases spanning the gap. For the CDR3, the DNA is TGTGCCAGCTCACCACCTTCAGCGTACGAGCAGTACTTC. Protein product: CASSPPSAYEQYF.

The chain has TRBV19 and TRBJ1-3; 7 nucleotides line up with TRBD1. From germline, CDR1 is LNHDA and CDR2 SQIVND (reference sequence). CDR3 length equals 16 residues. Trimming cost V 7 bases and J 0 bases; bases outside gene matches: 9. The CDR3 DNA follows: TGTGCCAGTAACGACCCGACAGGGACCTCTGGAAACACCATATATTTT. Amino acid sequence: CASNDPTGTSGNTIYF.

The chain has TRBV29-1 and TRBJ1-1; D remains ambiguous. V was trimmed by 7 bases and J by 3 bases, leaving 9 bases between them. In germline, CDR1 is SQVTM, CDR2 ANQGSEA. The CDR3 spans 11 residues. The CDR3 DNA reads TGCAGCGCCCTGGAGCACACTGAAGCTTTCTTT. It codes for CSALEHTEAFF.

This clone has a handful of counts. This sequence joins TRBV6-1 and TRBJ2-7; 10 nucleotides align to TRBD1. The CDR3 is made up of 12 amino acids. Germline CDR1 is MNHNS and CDR2 is SASEGT. The V segment lost 6 bases and the J segment 8 bases; nucleotides outside the gene matches: 4. The CDR3 coding sequence is TGTGCCAGCAGAGCGACAGGGGGCAAGCAGTACTTC. As protein: CASRATGGKQYF.

The chain combines TRBV10-1 with TRBJ1-1; unclear D gene. Trimming removed 0 bases at V and 2 bases at J, with 7 bases between. This CDR3 spans 14 amino acids. Germline CDR1 WNHNN, CDR2 SYGVQD (reference sequence). CDR3 sequence: CASSESTVNTEAFF. The CDR3 DNA follows: TGCGCCAGCAGTGAGTCTACAGTTAACACTGAAGCTTTCTTT.

This clone has just one count. The rearrangement links TRBV6-1 to TRBJ2-7; D is perhaps TRBD2 (5 bases). The V end was cut by 5 bases, the J end by 1 base, with 12 bases between. The CDR3 is made up of 14 amino acids. CDR1 is MNHNS and CDR2 is SASEGT in the germline V gene. CDR3 bases: TGTGCCAGCAGTTTATCGGGATTTTCCTACGAGCAGTACTTC. Its translation is CASSLSGFSYEQYF.

V gene TRBV6-1 combines with J gene TRBJ2-3; D gene unclear. The CDR3 extends over 16 amino acids. The V and J ends lost 4 bases and 2 bases respectively, with 16 bases between them. The V gene's germline CDR1 is MNHNS and CDR2 SASEGT. The CDR3 reads CASSAIAVGFTDTQYF. CDR3 nucleotide sequence: TGTGCCAGCAGTGCTATCGCGGTTGGCTTCACAGATACGCAGTATTTT.

V usage is TRBV27 and J usage is TRBJ2-1; tentative D call: TRBD1 (6 bases). Germline V gives CDR1 MNHEY, CDR2 SMNVEV (reference sequence). The CDR3 has 15 residues. Trimming took off 0 bases at V and 5 bases at J, with 11 bases between the two ends. CDR3 residues: CASSLSYNRDNEQFF. Here the CDR3 DNA reads TGTGCCAGCAGTTTATCGTATAACAGGGACAATGAGCAGTTCTTC.

Concerning this clone: Other nucleotide sequences from this sample produce the same CDR3. The rearrangement links TRBV5-4 to TRBJ1-4; D gene uncertain. CDR3 size: 13 residues. Between the trimmed V and J ends, which lost 0 bases and 4 bases, there was a span of 4 bases. Per germline, CDR1 SGHNT and CDR2 YYREEE (reference sequence). CDR3 sequence (DNA): TGTGCCAGCAGCTTGGACAGTAATGAAAAACTGTTTTTT. It is translated as CASSLDSNEKLFF.

This clone was counted a single time. The genes are TRBV29-1 and TRBJ2-7, with 10 bases lining up with TRBD1. This CDR3 contains 12 residues. Looked up from germline, CDR1 is SQVTM and CDR2 is ANQGSEA. Trimming at V came to 8 bases and at J to 3 bases, leaving 4 bases not matched to a gene. The CDR3 DNA reads as TGCAGCATCGGGACAGGGGACTACGAGCAGTACTTC. It codes for CSIGTGDYEQYF.

CDR3 in DNA: TGTGCCACCAGCCTAAAGTCCTGGACAGGGGAAAGCACAGATACGCAGTATTTT. This codes for CATSLKSWTGESTDTQYF. This sequence joins TRBV15 and TRBJ2-3, with 9 bases fitting TRBD1. The V gene's germline CDR1 is LNHNV and CDR2 YYDKDF (reference sequence). This CDR3 comprises 18 residues. The V gene end was trimmed by 5 bases and the J gene end by 0 bases; junction bases not matched to a gene: 12.

This sequence joins TRBV18 and TRBJ1-1, with D hard to call. V lost 1 base, J lost 4 bases, and 16 bases lay in between. The germline gives CDR1 KGHSH, CDR2 LQKENI. CDR3 length: 16 amino acids. CDR3 sequence reads: CASSPLLTPRSTEAFF. The CDR3 DNA reads as TGTGCCAGCTCACCACTACTTACACCCCGGAGCACTGAAGCTTTCTTT.

The gene calls are TRBV9 and TRBJ1-1; D gene ambiguous. The CDR3 consists of 11 residues. The germline gives CDR1 SGDLS, CDR2 YYNGEE. Trimming removed 7 bases at V and 7 bases at J, with 11 bases between. The chain's CDR3 is CASAEVNEAFF. The CDR3, as DNA: TGTGCCAGCGCCGAGGTGAATGAAGCTTTCTTT.